The present T cell receptor beta chain was sequenced within a study of blood T cells in healthy people across ages. For the second PCR, which ran for 7 to 11 cycles, a sample-barcoded 5' primer and a J-beta primer mix were used. One entry per CDR3 protein results from TCRdb running MiXCR on the 5' RACE reads. The sample shows more than 1.4 million distinct CDR3 sequences, 42% of them seen only once. The CDR3 consists of 14 residues. The V end was cut by 3 bases, the J end by 6 bases, with 14 bases between. Germline V gene data show CDR1 as SQVTM and CDR2 as ANQGSEA. Sample: blood. The chain recombines TRBV29-1 with TRBJ2-2; no reliable D call. This receptor was obtained from a woman between 18 and 30 years old in good health. The CDR3: CSVDEGALPGELFF. DNA for the CDR3: TGCAGCGTTGACGAAGGAGCGCTTCCCGGGGAGCTGTTTTTT.